This TCR beta chain emerged from a study of cytomegalovirus exposure and HLA in healthy donors. General observations from the study: There were a few CMV-associated chains whose specificity for CMV antigens was confirmed in vitro. Reported results showed that the classifier diagnosed cytomegalovirus status with high specificity and sensitivity. For most TCR sequences rarity was the rule, although some public TCRs occurred in many donors.

The protocol was immunoSEQ multiplex PCR, while the TCRdb copy is restricted to in-frame clones and leaves out a portion. The sample holds approximately 200,000 clones, about 89% seen once. The donors were part of the validation cohort of 95 to 150 subjects. That cohort was separate from the first cohort, which comprised about 670 subjects. This clone was counted once. Its antigen remains unknown. Germline V lookup: CDR1 PRHDT, CDR2 FYEKMQ (reference sequence). Trimming took 0 bases from V and 7 from J; bases not matched to a gene: 9. The CDR3 length is 16 residues. The chain recombines TRBV13 with TRBJ2-7, with TRBD2 identical over 10 bases. The material sequenced was PBMCs. The sequence was obtained from a woman in her late teens or twenties in good health and CMV-seronegative. This CDR3 reads CASSLGLLAGVQEQYF. The CDR3 DNA reads TGTGCCAGCAGCTTAGGCCTTCTAGCGGGAGTTCAAGAGCAGTACTTC.